This T cell receptor (beta chain) was retrieved from a study of shared clonotypes between healthy human individuals. Study-wide context: A couple of women and a few men aged 18 to 49 made up the donors.

Trimming pared 5 bases from V and 4 bases from J, leaving 15 bases between. Per the germline V gene, CDR1 is SGHNT and CDR2 is YYREEE (reference sequence). The CDR3 is made up of 14 amino acids. Replicate PCRs from sorted subsets contained around 200 ng DNA, which is around 30,000 T cell genomes. Authors' methods: ImmunoSEQ sequences covered only the junction and lacked quality scores; filtering therefore differed. The method was immunoSEQ multiplex PCR; TCRdb's version includes in-frame clones alone and lacks a portion of them. That table furnishes V, J and clone size, whereas the DNA furnished D and trimming. The top ten clones hold 0.39% of a sample with millions of clones, just over 90% of them seen once.

What was sequenced was naive CD4+ T cells from PBMCs. Subset defined: CD45RA+ positively selected. This chain connects TRBV5-4 to TRBJ1-1, with a weak D call TRBD1 (5 bases). The clonotype comes from a man between 18 and 29 years old in good health. Some clones in this sample may be carry-over from other donors' samples. Here the CDR3 DNA reads TGTGCCAGCAGACCGGCAGGGTCGGGCACTGAAGCTTTCTTT. The encoded protein is CASRPAGSGTEAFF.